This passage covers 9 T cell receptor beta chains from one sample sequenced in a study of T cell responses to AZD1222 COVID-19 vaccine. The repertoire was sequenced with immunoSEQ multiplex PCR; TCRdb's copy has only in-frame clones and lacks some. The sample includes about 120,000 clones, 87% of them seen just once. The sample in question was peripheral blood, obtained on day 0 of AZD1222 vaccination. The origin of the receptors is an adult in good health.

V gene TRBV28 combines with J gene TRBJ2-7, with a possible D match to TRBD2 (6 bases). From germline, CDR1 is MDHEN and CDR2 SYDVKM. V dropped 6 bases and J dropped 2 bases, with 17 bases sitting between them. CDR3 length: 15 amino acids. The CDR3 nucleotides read TGTGCCAGCAGGACCGAGCGGAGGGGTGCCTACGAGCAGTACTTC. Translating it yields CASRTERRGAYEQYF.

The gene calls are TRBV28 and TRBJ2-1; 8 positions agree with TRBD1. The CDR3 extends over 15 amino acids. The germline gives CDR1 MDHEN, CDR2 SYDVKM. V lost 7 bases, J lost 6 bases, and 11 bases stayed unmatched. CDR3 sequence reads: CASISGGSVGNEQFF. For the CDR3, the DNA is TGTGCCAGCATTTCAGGGGGCAGCGTCGGCAATGAGCAGTTCTTC.

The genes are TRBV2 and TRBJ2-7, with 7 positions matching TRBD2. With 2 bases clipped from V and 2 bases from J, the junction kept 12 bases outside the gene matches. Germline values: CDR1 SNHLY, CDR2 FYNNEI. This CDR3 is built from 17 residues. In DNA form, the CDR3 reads TGTGCCAGCAGTGAATCCTTGGATAGCGGGCCTACCTACGAGCAGTACTTC. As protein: CASSESLDSGPTYEQYF.

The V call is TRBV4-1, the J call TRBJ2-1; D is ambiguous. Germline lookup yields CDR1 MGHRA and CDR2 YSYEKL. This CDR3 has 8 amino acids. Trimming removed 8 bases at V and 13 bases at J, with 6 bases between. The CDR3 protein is CASLGQFF. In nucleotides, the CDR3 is TGCGCCAGCCTAGGACAGTTCTTC.

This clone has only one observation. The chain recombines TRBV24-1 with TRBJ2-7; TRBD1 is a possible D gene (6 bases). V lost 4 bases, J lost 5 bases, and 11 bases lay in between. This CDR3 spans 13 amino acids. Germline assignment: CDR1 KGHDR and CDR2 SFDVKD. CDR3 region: CATSDPPGDEQYF. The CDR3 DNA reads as TGTGCCACCAGTGACCCCCCAGGGGACGAGCAGTACTTC.

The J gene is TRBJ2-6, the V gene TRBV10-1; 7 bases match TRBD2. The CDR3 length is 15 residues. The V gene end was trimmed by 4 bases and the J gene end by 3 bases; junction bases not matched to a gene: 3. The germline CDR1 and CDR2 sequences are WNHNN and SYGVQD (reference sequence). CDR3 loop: CASSGDYLGANVLTF. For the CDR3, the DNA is TGCGCCAGCAGTGGGGACTACCTTGGGGCCAACGTCCTGACTTTC.

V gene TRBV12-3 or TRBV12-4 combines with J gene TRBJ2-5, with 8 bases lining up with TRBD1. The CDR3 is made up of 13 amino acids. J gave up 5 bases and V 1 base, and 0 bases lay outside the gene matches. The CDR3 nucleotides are TGTGCCAGCAGTTTAGACAGGGGGGAGACCCAGTACTTC. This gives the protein CASSLDRGETQYF.

The CDR3 protein is CASSIAQGLYGYTF. The DNA for the CDR3 is TGTGCCAGTAGTATTGCACAGGGGCTTTATGGCTACACCTTC. The chain employs TRBV19 and TRBJ1-2; TRBD1 matches 7 bases. The CDR3 length is 14 residues. Germline CDR1 and CDR2: LNHDA and SQIVND (reference sequence). Germline trimming cut 3 bases from V and 5 bases from J; bases unmatched to any gene: 6.

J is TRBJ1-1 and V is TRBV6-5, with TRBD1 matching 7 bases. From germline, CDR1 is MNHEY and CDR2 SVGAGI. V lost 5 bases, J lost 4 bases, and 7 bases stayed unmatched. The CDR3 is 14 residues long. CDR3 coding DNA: TGTGCCAGCAGTATCAGGGGGGACGTCACTGAAGCTTTCTTT. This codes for CASSIRGDVTEAFF.